The clone carrying this T cell receptor (beta chain) was seen just once. Its antigen is unidentified. This sample stems from a study of blood T cells in healthy people across ages. Broader study findings: Diversity figures based on one million T cells were deemed too low. Per million T cells, the diversity of TCR beta decreased roughly linearly as age advanced.

A second about 6 to 12 cycle PCR used barcoded and J-beta primers. TCRdb reprocessed the 5' RACE reads with MiXCR, giving one entry per CDR3 protein. Found here are 1.8 million or so distinct CDR3 sequences, about 39% of them singletons; the top ten hold approximately 22%. Germline V gene data show CDR1 as DFQATT and CDR2 as SNEGSKA (reference sequence). There are 13 residues in the CDR3. After removal of 4 bases from V and 6 bases from J, the junction contained 5 bases not matched to a gene. The source is a human donor in good health. The chain uses TRBV20-1 and TRBJ1-5, with 8 bases aligning to TRBD1. The source material was blood. The DNA for the CDR3 is TGCAGTGCTACAGACAGGGGAGGTCAGCCCCAGCATTTT. It translates to CSATDRGGQPQHF.